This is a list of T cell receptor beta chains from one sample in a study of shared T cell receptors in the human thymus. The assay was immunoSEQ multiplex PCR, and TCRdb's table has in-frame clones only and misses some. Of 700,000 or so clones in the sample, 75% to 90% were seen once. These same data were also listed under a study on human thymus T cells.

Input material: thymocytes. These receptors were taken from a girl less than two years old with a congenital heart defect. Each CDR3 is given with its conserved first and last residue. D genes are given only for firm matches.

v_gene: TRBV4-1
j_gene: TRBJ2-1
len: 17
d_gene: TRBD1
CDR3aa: CASSSWEGQGSYNEQFF

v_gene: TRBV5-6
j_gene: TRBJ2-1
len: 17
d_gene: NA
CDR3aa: CASSLGPVPASHNEQFF

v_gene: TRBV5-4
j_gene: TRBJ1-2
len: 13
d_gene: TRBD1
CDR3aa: CASRPGTVNGYTF

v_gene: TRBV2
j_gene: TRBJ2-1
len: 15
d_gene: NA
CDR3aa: CASSEVRISYNEQFF

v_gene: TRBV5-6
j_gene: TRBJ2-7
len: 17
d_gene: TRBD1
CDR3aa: CASSSFPDRGIIYEQYF

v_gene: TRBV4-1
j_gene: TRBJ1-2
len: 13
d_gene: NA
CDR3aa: CASSQGGPGGYTF

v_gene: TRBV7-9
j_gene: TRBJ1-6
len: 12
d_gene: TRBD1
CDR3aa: CASSLGGQGTTF

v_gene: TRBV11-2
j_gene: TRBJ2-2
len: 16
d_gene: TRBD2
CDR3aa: CASSLVAGGSIGELFF

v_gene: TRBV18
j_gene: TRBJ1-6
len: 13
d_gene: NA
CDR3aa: CASSRQVNSPLHF

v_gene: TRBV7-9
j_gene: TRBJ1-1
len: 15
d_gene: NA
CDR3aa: CASTRFREGDTEAFF